A single sample gave rise to the 19 T cell receptor beta chains below, sequenced in a study of a mutant IDH1 vaccine in newly diagnosed glioma. No antigen is known for these receptors. Time point: week 23, last vaccination. Vaccination used 300 ug of mutant IDH1 20-mer peptide per dose, with topical imiquimod. Method: immunoSEQ multiplex PCR; TCRdb's copy keeps in-frame clones and lacks some. The sample has some 60,000 clones; 75% to 90% are singletons. This specimen consisted of PBMCs, obtained from a glioma patient whose treatment included an IDH1 peptide vaccine. These receptors all come from a man aged 35 to 55 with glioma.

This CDR3 is CASTQGAGPYEQYF. CDR3 sequence (DNA): TGTGCCAGCACTCAGGGGGCAGGGCCCTACGAGCAGTACTTC. The genes are TRBV28 and TRBJ2-7, with 8 nucleotides matching TRBD1. CDR3 length: 14 amino acids. Losses at the gene ends were 7 bases for V and 2 bases for J; bases not matched to a gene: 7. Germline V CDR1 and CDR2: MDHEN, SYDVKM.

CDR3 bases: TGTGCCAGCATTGAGGTGGGGAACTATGGCTACACCTTC. Its translation is CASIEVGNYGYTF. This chain links TRBV28 with TRBJ1-2; D remains unclear. Trimming removed 7 bases at V and 2 bases at J, with 11 bases between. Germline V CDR1 and CDR2: MDHEN, SYDVKM. The CDR3 is made up of 13 amino acids.

The chain recombines TRBV6-5 with TRBJ2-2; D is perhaps TRBD1 (6 bases). V lost 5 bases, J lost 2 bases, and 12 bases lay in between. This CDR3 contains 15 residues. CDR1 and CDR2 (germline): MNHEY, SVGAGI. CDR3 nucleotide sequence: TGTGCCAGCAGTCTTCGGACAGCTAACACCGGGGAGCTGTTTTTT. This translates into CASSLRTANTGELFF.

The genes are TRBV2 and TRBJ2-1, with 8 bases fitting TRBD1. The ends lost 8 bases at V and 8 bases at J; junction bases unmatched: 11. The CDR3 length is 14 residues. Germline assignment: CDR1 SNHLY and CDR2 FYNNEI. The chain's CDR3 is CASRQGLPGDEQFF. In DNA form, the CDR3 reads TGTGCCAGCCGACAGGGGCTACCGGGCGATGAGCAGTTCTTC.

The chain couples TRBV9 to TRBJ2-3; D remains unclear. CDR1 SGDLS and CDR2 YYNGEE come from the germline V gene. The CDR3 is 17 residues long. Between the trimmed V and J ends, which lost 0 bases and 2 bases, there was a span of 16 bases. CDR3 loop: CASSVDALVSPTDTQYF. The CDR3 DNA is TGTGCCAGCAGCGTAGACGCGTTGGTCTCGCCCACAGATACGCAGTATTTT.

The rearrangement joins TRBV15 to TRBJ1-5, with D possibly TRBD1 on 6 matching bases. V lost 11 bases to trimming and J lost 0 bases, with 20 bases between them. The CDR3 has 16 amino acids. Germline assignment: CDR1 LNHNV and CDR2 YYDKDF (reference sequence). The CDR3 region has the DNA TGTGCCTCGGCGGCGGGGGGCCTTTATAGCAATCAGCCCCAGCATTTT. Its protein is CASAAGGLYSNQPQHF.

This clone was counted a single time. The chain has TRBV19 and TRBJ2-2, with D maybe TRBD1 (6 bases). Germline assignment: CDR1 LNHDA and CDR2 SQIVND (reference sequence). Trimming removed 8 bases at V and 1 base at J, with 17 bases between. The CDR3 has 16 residues. The chain's CDR3 is CASRMSRTVNTGELFF. CDR3 nucleotides: TGTGCCAGTCGCATGTCACGGACAGTGAACACCGGGGAGCTGTTTTTT. The full variable domain, in which reference TRBV19 and TRBJ2-2 provide the parts outside the CDR3, is DGGITQSPKYLFRKEGQNVTLSCEQNLNHDAMYWYRQDPGQGLRLIYYSQIVNDFQKGDIAEGYSVSREKKESFPLTVTSAQKNPTAFYLCASRMSRTVNTGELFFGEGSRLTVL.

The chain uses TRBV9 and TRBJ2-5; D gene unclear. V lost 4 bases to trimming and J lost 1 base, with 11 bases between them. Germline loops: CDR1 SGDLS, CDR2 YYNGEE. The CDR3 sequence is 14 residues long. CDR3 in DNA: TGTGCCAGCAGCCCCAGGAGTTCCCAAGAGACCCAGTACTTC. Translated, it gives CASSPRSSQETQYF.

The chain recombines TRBV7-9 with TRBJ1-3; weak D call: TRBD1 (5 bases). V was clipped by 4 bases and J by 4 bases, with 17 bases between them. The CDR3 sequence is 16 residues long. Germline CDR1 SEHNR, CDR2 FQNEAQ (reference sequence). CDR3 amino acids: CASSSQRMGRGNTIYF. CDR3 sequence (DNA): TGTGCCAGCAGCTCCCAGAGGATGGGGCGCGGAAACACCATATATTTT.

This sequence joins TRBV27 and TRBJ2-3; unclear D gene. Per the germline V gene, CDR1 is MNHEY and CDR2 is SMNVEV (reference sequence). V was trimmed by 2 bases and J by 4 bases, leaving 13 bases between them. The CDR3 runs 15 residues. DNA for the CDR3: TGTGCCAGCAGTTTAAGGACCGCGAGTCCAGATACGCAGTATTTT. It translates to CASSLRTASPDTQYF.

This clone turned up a few times. The gene calls are TRBV5-6 and TRBJ2-3; D remains unclear. Germline lookup yields CDR1 SGHDT and CDR2 YYEEEE. The CDR3 spans 15 residues. V was shortened by 2 bases and J by 1 base, with 11 bases between the two germline ends. The CDR3 nucleotides are TGTGCCAGCAGCTTTGGGCAGATGGGCACAGATACGCAGTATTTT. Translated, it gives CASSFGQMGTDTQYF.

V and J are TRBV5-6 and TRBJ2-3; D gene uncertain. Germline V gene lookup returns CDR1 SGHDT and CDR2 YYEEEE. The CDR3 extends over 13 amino acids. Trimming took off 2 bases at V and 5 bases at J, with 9 bases between the two ends. The chain's CDR3 is CASSFRWGDTQYF. CDR3 DNA sequence: TGTGCCAGCAGCTTTCGTTGGGGAGATACGCAGTATTTT. The full variable domain, rest sourced from reference TRBV5-6 and TRBJ2-3, is DAGVTQSPTHLIKTRGQQVTLRCSPKSGHDTVSWYQQALGQGPQFIFQYYEEEERQRGNFPDRFSGHQFPNYSSELNVNALLLGDSALYLCASSFRWGDTQYFGPGTRLTVL.

The chain combines TRBV5-3 with TRBJ2-5, with 11 positions matching TRBD1. TRBV5-3 is an ORF, and what it does is uncertain. J lost 3 bases, V lost 5 bases, and 12 bases had no gene match. This CDR3 region has 17 residues. As DNA, the CDR3 is TGTGCCAGAAGGCCATCCCCCCGGGACAGGGGGAAAGAGACCCAGTACTTC. Protein product: CARRPSPRDRGKETQYF.

The V gene is TRBV13, the J gene TRBJ2-6, with 8 bases that match TRBD1. Germline V gene data show CDR1 as PRHDT and CDR2 as FYEKMQ (reference sequence). CDR3 length: 18 amino acids. The junction had 9 bases not matched to a gene; V was cut back by 4 bases and J by 1 base. The CDR3 region is CASSSRQGLQSGANVLTF. CDR3 coding DNA: TGTGCCAGCAGCTCTCGACAGGGGCTCCAATCTGGGGCCAACGTCCTGACTTTC.

This rearrangement joins TRBV28 to TRBJ2-3; the match to TRBD2 covers 9 bases. The V and J ends lost 6 bases and 1 base, in that order; junction bases with no gene match: 5. The CDR3 contains 15 residues. CDR1 and CDR2 (germline): MDHEN, SYDVKM. The CDR3 protein is CASSTRLAGTDTQYF. Here the CDR3 DNA reads TGTGCCAGCAGCACCCGACTAGCGGGCACAGATACGCAGTATTTT.

The table lists this clone with a count of one. V is TRBV12-5 and J is TRBJ2-5; TRBD2 agrees at 11 bases. This CDR3 has 15 amino acids. V dropped 5 bases and J dropped 3; count of bases not matched to a gene: 5. Germline V gene sequence: CDR1 LGHNT, CDR2 FRNRAP. The CDR3 coding sequence is TGTGCTAGTGGTCAGGGGACTAGCGGAAAAGAGACCCAGTACTTC. This encodes CASGQGTSGKETQYF.

J is TRBJ2-5 and V is TRBV6-5; possible D gene TRBD1, 6 bases. This CDR3 is 15 amino acids long. Germline CDR1 MNHEY, CDR2 SVGAGI. Deletions cut 6 bases from V and 5 bases from J, with 19 bases between. In DNA, the CDR3 is TGTGCCAGCAGCAAGTGGGCAGGGGATGCGGAGACCCAGTACTTC. Translated: CASSKWAGDAETQYF.

The chain employs TRBV29-1 and TRBJ2-5; 8 nucleotides line up with TRBD1. J lost 2 bases, V lost 4 bases, and 3 bases had no gene match. Germline V gene lookup returns CDR1 SQVTM and CDR2 ANQGSEA. The CDR3 has 13 residues. This CDR3 reads CSVARGPQETQYF. CDR3 DNA sequence: TGCAGCGTTGCCAGGGGGCCTCAAGAGACCCAGTACTTC.

This clone was picked up a small number of times. This chain uses TRBV28 with TRBJ1-4; D may be TRBD1 (6 bases). Germline loops: CDR1 MDHEN, CDR2 SYDVKM. V lost 9 bases and J 7 bases, leaving 15 bases between the germline ends. The CDR3 is 13 amino acids. The chain's CDR3 is CASTGRVFEKLFF. The CDR3 DNA follows: TGTGCCAGTACAGGGCGGGTCTTTGAAAAACTGTTTTTT.